The T cell receptor beta chain under discussion was sequenced for a study of spatial heterogeneity in lung cancer. CDR1 is SGHRS and CDR2 is YFSETQ in the germline V gene. The CDR3 extends over 16 amino acids. V lost 4 bases to trimming and J lost 6 bases; unmatched junction nucleotides: 10. Time point specified: blood at routine non-recurrence follow-up after resection. MiXCR was run by TCRdb on the 5' RACE reads, yielding one entry per CDR3 protein. The data hold tens of thousands of distinct CDR3 sequences, with roughly 21% observed a single time. This chain uses TRBV5-1 with TRBJ2-4, with 10 bases that match TRBD1. Material: PBMCs, obtained at follow-up. The source of this sequence is a male donor with early-stage non-small cell lung cancer. DNA of the CDR3: TGCGCCAGCAGCACCGGACAGGGGGAATTTGGAAACATTCAGTACTTC. It is translated as CASSTGQGEFGNIQYF.